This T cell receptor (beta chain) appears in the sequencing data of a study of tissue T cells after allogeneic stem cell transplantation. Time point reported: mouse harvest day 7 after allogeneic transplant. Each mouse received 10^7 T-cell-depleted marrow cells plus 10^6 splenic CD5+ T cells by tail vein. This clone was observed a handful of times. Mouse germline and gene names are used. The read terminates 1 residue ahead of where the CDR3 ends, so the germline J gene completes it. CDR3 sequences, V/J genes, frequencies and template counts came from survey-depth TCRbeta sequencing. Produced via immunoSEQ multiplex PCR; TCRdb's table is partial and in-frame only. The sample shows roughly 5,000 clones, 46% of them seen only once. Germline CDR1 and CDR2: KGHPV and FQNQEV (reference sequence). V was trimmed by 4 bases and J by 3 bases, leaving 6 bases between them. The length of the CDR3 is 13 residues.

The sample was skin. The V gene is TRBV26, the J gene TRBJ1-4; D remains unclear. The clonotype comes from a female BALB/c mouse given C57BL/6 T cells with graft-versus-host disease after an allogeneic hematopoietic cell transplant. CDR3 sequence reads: CASSPSPNERLFF. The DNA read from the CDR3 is TGTGCCAGCAGTCCCTCTCCCAACGAAAGATTATTT. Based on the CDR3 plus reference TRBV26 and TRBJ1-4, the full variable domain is NSKVIQTPRYLVKGQGQKAKMRCIPEKGHPVVFWYQQNKNNEFKFLINFQNQEVLQQIDMTEKRFSAECPSNSPCSLEIQSSEAGDSALYLCASSPSPNERLFFGHGTKLSVL.